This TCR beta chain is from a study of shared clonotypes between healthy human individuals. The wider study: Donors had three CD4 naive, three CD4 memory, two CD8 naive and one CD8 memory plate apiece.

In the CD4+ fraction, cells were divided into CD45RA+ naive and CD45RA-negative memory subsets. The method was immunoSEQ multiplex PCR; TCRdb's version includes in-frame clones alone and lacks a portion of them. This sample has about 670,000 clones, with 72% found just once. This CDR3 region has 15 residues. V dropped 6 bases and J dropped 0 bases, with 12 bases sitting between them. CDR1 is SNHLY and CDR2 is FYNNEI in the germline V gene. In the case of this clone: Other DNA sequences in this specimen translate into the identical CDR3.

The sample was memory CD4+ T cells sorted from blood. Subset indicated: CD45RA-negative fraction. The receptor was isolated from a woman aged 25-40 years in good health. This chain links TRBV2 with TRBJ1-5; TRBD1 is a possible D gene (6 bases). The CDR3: CASSPDRYSNQPQHF. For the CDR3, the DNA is TGTGCCAGCAGCCCTGACAGGTATAGCAATCAGCCCCAGCATTTT. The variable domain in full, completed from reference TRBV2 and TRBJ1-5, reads EPEVTQTPSHQVTQMGQEVILRCVPISNHLYFYWYRQILGQKVEFLVSFYNNEISEKSEIFDDQFSVERPDGSNFTLKIRSTKLEDSAMYFCASSPDRYSNQPQHFGDGTRLSIL.